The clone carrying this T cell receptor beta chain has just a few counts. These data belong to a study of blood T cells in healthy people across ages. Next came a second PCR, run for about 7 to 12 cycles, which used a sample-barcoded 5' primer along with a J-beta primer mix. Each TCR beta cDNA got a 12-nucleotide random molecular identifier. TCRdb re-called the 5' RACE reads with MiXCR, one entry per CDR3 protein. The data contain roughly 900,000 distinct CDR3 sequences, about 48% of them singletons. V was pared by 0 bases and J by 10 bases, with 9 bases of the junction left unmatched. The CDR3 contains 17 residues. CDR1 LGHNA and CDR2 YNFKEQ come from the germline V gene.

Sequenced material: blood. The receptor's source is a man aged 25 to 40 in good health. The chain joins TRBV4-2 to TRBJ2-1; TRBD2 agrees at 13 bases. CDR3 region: CASSQDPGTSGDSEQFF. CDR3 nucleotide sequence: TGTGCCAGCAGCCAAGATCCGGGGACTAGCGGGGACAGCGAGCAGTTCTTC.